This entry describes one T cell receptor (beta chain). PCR was performed using 60 Vbeta and 13 Jbeta primers. Profiling relied on immunoSEQ multiplex PCR, and the TCRdb table lists in-frame clones only, not all of them. The table shows tens of thousands of clones, with about 77% occurring only once. The sample belongs to a study of cytomegalovirus exposure and HLA in healthy donors. V lost 1 base to trimming and J lost 4 bases, with 8 bases between them. Germline CDR1 is MNHNS and CDR2 is SASEGT. CDR3 size: 14 residues. What was sequenced was PBMCs. The TCR comes from a man between 40 and 49 years old in good health and CMV-seronegative. V and J are TRBV6-1 and TRBJ1-5, with TRBD1 as a possible D gene (5 bases). The CDR3 coding sequence is TGTGCCAGCAGTGAAGAAGGGGCTAATCAGCCCCAGCATTTT. This codes for CASSEEGANQPQHF.